What follows are 3 T cell receptor beta chains derived from one specimen sequenced in a study of patients and donors after allogeneic stem cell transplantation. Via MiXCR, TCRdb re-called the RT-PCR reads, giving one row per CDR3 protein. The profile covers about 960,000 distinct CDR3 sequences, with roughly 17% appearing a single time and around 6% taken by the ten largest. The sample taken for sequencing was blood, either unsorted or a sorted T cell fraction (not recorded which). These receptors were collected from a human donor who was either an allogeneic HSCT recipient or a stem cell or donor lymphocyte infusion donor (not recorded which). It is not recorded whose cells these are; they may come from a transplant donor.

This clonotype has just a few counts. The chain recombines TRBV5-1 with TRBJ2-7; no firm D call. The ends were cut back, 0 bases at V and 2 bases at J, with 9 bases in the middle. CDR1 is SGHRS and CDR2 is YFSETQ in the germline V gene. The CDR3 loop spans 14 amino acids. CDR3 protein: CASSLGQKTYEQYF. As DNA, the CDR3 is TGCGCCAGCAGCTTGGGGCAGAAGACCTACGAGCAGTACTTC.

This clonotype was recorded at least ten times. The genes are TRBV5-1 and TRBJ2-7; D is undetermined. This CDR3 region has 12 residues. Deletions cut 0 bases from V and 5 bases from J, with 6 bases between. Germline CDR1 reads SGHRS; CDR2 reads YFSETQ. The CDR3 sequence: CASSLVADEQYF. The CDR3, as DNA: TGCGCCAGCAGCTTGGTAGCTGACGAGCAGTACTTC.

The V and J genes are TRBV20-1 and TRBJ2-7; 9 bases line up with TRBD2. CDR3 length: 14 residues. In germline, CDR1 is DFQATT, CDR2 SNEGSKA (reference sequence). The J segment lost 9 bases and the V segment lost 5 bases, leaving 14 bases of the junction unmatched. The CDR3 DNA reads TGCAGTGCTTCATCAGGGACTAGCAGGGAAGTGCAGTACTTC. Encoded protein: CSASSGTSREVQYF.